The 2 T cell receptor beta chains below come from one sample, sequenced in a study of blood T cell repertoires in COVID-19. Using immunoSEQ multiplex PCR, the repertoire was profiled, and TCRdb retains in-frame clones only, with some absent. Counted here are 100,000 to 150,000 clones, 70% to 75% occurring once; the ten biggest clones make up more than 5%. The specimen sequenced was peripheral blood. The source of these receptors is a man between 60 and 75 years old with acute or convalescent COVID-19.

This chain links TRBV30 with TRBJ2-1; perhaps TRBD1 as D (7 bases). This CDR3 has 14 residues. The V gene's germline CDR1 is GTSNPN and CDR2 SVGIG (reference sequence). Trimming removed 0 bases at V and 8 bases at J, with 14 bases between. Here the CDR3 DNA reads TGTGCCTGGAGTGTGTCCCAGGGGGGCGATGAGCAGTTCTTC. It codes for CAWSVSQGGDEQFF.

This chain joins TRBV2 and TRBJ1-1; D gene ambiguous. V was clipped by 6 bases and J by 0 bases, with 17 bases between them. Germline V CDR1 and CDR2: SNHLY, FYNNEI. The CDR3 covers 16 residues. Here the CDR3 DNA reads TGTGCCAGCAGCGACTTGCTCTCAGAGATGAACACTGAAGCTTTCTTT. Translating it yields CASSDLLSEMNTEAFF.